The 30 T cell receptor beta chains presented below share a single source sample, sequenced in a study of blood T cell repertoires in COVID-19 (dated by TCRdb to the early 2020s). To prepare the library, the immunoSEQ multiplex PCR assay was applied. Here the immuneACCESS table is served through TCRdb, limited to in-frame sequences with V and J called. Missing clones are a known gap in these copies; in checked studies unresolved V genes cover under half, and the rest lacks a known reason. The sample table holds 220,000 or so clones, of which about four fifths were seen once. 3.6% of the sample is in the top ten clones. Sequenced: peripheral blood. These receptors originate from a woman of 80 years or more with acute or convalescent COVID-19.

The chain carries TRBV21-1 and TRBJ1-2; TRBD1 is the table's D call and was not checked against the DNA. TRBV21-1 is labeled a pseudogene. This CDR3 spans 15 amino acids. Written as DNA, the CDR3 is TGTGCCAGCAGCAATGACAGGGGGAATAACTATGGCTACACCTTC. Translation gives CASSNDRGNNYGYTF.

The chain links TRBV6-5 to TRBJ1-5; the D gene is possibly TRBD1 (6 bases). CDR1 and CDR2 from the germline V gene are MNHEY and SVGAGI. Trimming left V 5 bases short and J 3 bases short, with 11 bases between. This CDR3 spans 14 amino acids. The CDR3 is CASSNGQNNQPQHF. DNA of the CDR3: TGTGCCAGCAGTAACGGACAGAACAATCAGCCCCAGCATTTT.

This clone was observed a single time. The chain carries TRBV29-1 and TRBJ1-1; D possibly corresponds to TRBD1 (5 bases). This CDR3 spans 16 amino acids. Germline lookup yields CDR1 SQVTM and CDR2 ANQGSEA. Trimming removed 6 bases from V and 4 bases from J, with 24 bases in between. CDR3 sequence reads: CSVRDQGGLSGTEAFF. The CDR3 DNA reads TGCAGCGTCAGGGACCAGGGAGGTTTGAGTGGCACTGAAGCTTTCTTT.

V usage is TRBV19 and J usage is TRBJ2-1, with D possibly matching TRBD2 (5 bases). Trimming shortened V by 5 bases and J by 5 bases, and 13 bases separated the two germline ends. CDR1 LNHDA and CDR2 SQIVND come from the germline V gene (reference sequence). This CDR3 spans 14 amino acids. The CDR3, as DNA: TGTGCCAGTAGTTTCCCGGGAACAAACAATGAGCAGTTCTTC. Amino acids: CASSFPGTNNEQFF. Based on the CDR3 plus reference TRBV19 and TRBJ2-1, the full variable domain is DGGITQSPKYLFRKEGQNVTLSCEQNLNHDAMYWYRQDPGQGLRLIYYSQIVNDFQKGDIAEGYSVSREKKESFPLTVTSAQKNPTAFYLCASSFPGTNNEQFFGPGTRLTVL.

CDR3 loop: CASSRDSRANEKLFF. For the CDR3, the DNA is TGTGCCAGCAGCCGGGACAGCCGGGCTAATGAAAAACTGTTTTTT. The chain is built from TRBV7-8 and TRBJ1-4, with TRBD1 matching over 7 bases. V shed 5 bases, J shed 3 bases, and the junction held 6 bases outside the gene matches. This CDR3 is built from 15 residues. Germline lookup yields CDR1 SGHVS and CDR2 FQNEAQ.

The J gene is TRBJ1-1, the V gene TRBV29-1; 7 bases agree with TRBD1. Germline-derived CDR1 and CDR2 are SQVTM and ANQGSEA. V lost 5 bases, J lost 5 bases, and 8 bases stayed unmatched. This CDR3 contains 13 residues. CDR3 sequence reads: CSVSGGRRTEAFF. DNA of the CDR3: TGCAGCGTTTCAGGGGGGCGGAGGACTGAAGCTTTCTTT.

This sequence joins TRBV3-1 (or the pseudogene TRBV3-2) and TRBJ2-7, with D maybe TRBD2 (6 bases). Per germline, CDR1 LGHDT and CDR2 YNNKEL (reference sequence). Trimming shortened V by 1 base and J by 1 base, and 11 bases separated the two germline ends. The CDR3 sequence is 15 residues long. CDR3 loop: CASSQVTSHSYEQYF. The CDR3 DNA reads TGTGCCAGCAGCCAAGTTACTAGCCATTCCTACGAGCAGTACTTC.

This clone is a singleton in its sample. The chain links TRBV19 to TRBJ1-5, with 7 bases that match TRBD1. CDR3 length: 15 residues. Germline V gene data show CDR1 as LNHDA and CDR2 as SQIVND (reference sequence). Trimming cost V 5 bases and J 10 bases; bases outside gene matches: 14. CDR3 bases: TGTGCCAGTAGTGGGCAGCGGACAGGCCAGAAACCCCAGCATTTT. The encoded protein is CASSGQRTGQKPQHF.

Turning to this clone: This CDR3 is also generated by other DNA sequences in the sample. This chain uses TRBV6-5 with TRBJ1-1; D remains ambiguous. The ends were cut back, 2 bases at V and 0 bases at J, with 7 bases in the middle. CDR3 length: 14 residues. Germline CDR1 and CDR2: MNHEY and SVGAGI. The CDR3 coding sequence is TGTGCCAGCAGTTACGGGCAAATGAACACTGAAGCTTTCTTT. Translating it yields CASSYGQMNTEAFF.

The chain combines TRBV5-6 with TRBJ2-7; D may be TRBD2 (6 bases). This CDR3 has 16 amino acids. Germline V gene lookup returns CDR1 SGHDT and CDR2 YYEEEE. V was trimmed by 3 bases and J by 1 base, leaving 17 bases between them. The CDR3 sequence is CASSSGRSGLSYEQYF. CDR3 DNA sequence: TGTGCCAGCAGCTCGGGACGGAGCGGGTTATCCTACGAGCAGTACTTC.

V gene TRBV11-3 combines with J gene TRBJ2-7; 7 bases are shared with TRBD2. The CDR3 length is 15 residues. CDR1 is SGHNT, CDR2 YENEEA, per germline. With 5 bases clipped from V and 2 bases from J, the junction kept 9 bases outside the gene matches. The CDR3 DNA reads TGTGCCAGCAGCCCCCTCGCTAGCGGCACCTACGAGCAGTACTTC. Translating it yields CASSPLASGTYEQYF. Filled out from reference TRBV11-3 and TRBJ2-7, the complete variable domain reads EAGVVQSPRYKIIEKKQPVAFWCNPISGHNTLYWYLQNLGQGPELLIRYENEEAVDDSQLPKDRFSAERLKGVDSTLKIQPAELGDSAVYLCASSPLASGTYEQYFGPGTRLTVT.

This clone was detected only once. The chain uses TRBV12-3 or TRBV12-4 and TRBJ1-2; a weak D match, TRBD1 (6 bases). This CDR3 has 13 residues. V was pared by 6 bases and J by 5 bases, with 13 bases between. The chain's CDR3 is CASSRGQGYGYTF. The DNA for the CDR3 is TGTGCCAGCAGCAGAGGGCAGGGGTATGGCTACACCTTC.

This chain uses TRBV24-1 with TRBJ2-3; TRBD1 might be the D (8 bases). Trimming took 9 bases from V and 0 from J, leaving 12 bases between them. Per germline, CDR1 KGHDR and CDR2 SFDVKD. The CDR3 length is 14 residues. The CDR3 here is CATGQGLSTDTQYF. DNA for the CDR3: TGTGCCACCGGACAGGGACTAAGCACAGATACGCAGTATTTT.

This chain uses TRBV30 with TRBJ2-3, with 7 bases fitting TRBD2. The germline gives CDR1 GTSNPN, CDR2 SVGIG (reference sequence). The CDR3 runs 14 residues. Trimming cost V 5 bases and J 3 bases; bases outside gene matches: 8. CDR3 nucleotides: TGTGCCTGGGGTGCGGGGGTTCAGACAGATACGCAGTATTTT. Translating gives CAWGAGVQTDTQYF.

The V gene is TRBV10-2, the J gene TRBJ1-3, with D perhaps TRBD1 (5 bases). The CDR3 runs to 15 residues. V shed 3 bases and J shed 0 bases, with 9 bases lying between them. Germline CDR1 reads WSHSY; CDR2 reads SAAADI. The CDR3 sequence is CASSEGQISGNTIYF. The CDR3 nucleotides are TGCGCCAGCAGTGAAGGACAAATCTCTGGAAACACCATATATTTT.

The V call is TRBV3-1 (or the pseudogene TRBV3-2), the J call TRBJ2-7, with D maybe TRBD1 (5 bases). Germline V lookup: CDR1 LGHDT, CDR2 YNNKEL (reference sequence). Trimming left V 0 bases short and J 5 bases short, with 14 bases between. This CDR3 comprises 15 residues. CDR3 amino acids: CASSQDFSIGDEQYF. Here the CDR3 DNA reads TGTGCCAGCAGCCAAGATTTTAGCATAGGGGACGAGCAGTACTTC.

The chain employs TRBV5-1 and TRBJ2-1; D is possibly TRBD2 (5 bases). The germline gives CDR1 SGHRS, CDR2 YFSETQ. This CDR3 is built from 14 residues. V lost 0 bases and J lost 9, with 13 bases in between. CDR3 loop: CASSLGTRGIEQFF. The CDR3 DNA is TGCGCCAGCAGCTTGGGGACTCGGGGTATTGAGCAGTTCTTC.

CDR3 region: CASSVSQGTQNTEAFF. For the CDR3, the DNA is TGTGCCAGCAGCGTATCTCAGGGGACCCAAAACACTGAAGCTTTCTTT. V gene TRBV9 combines with J gene TRBJ1-1, with D perhaps TRBD1 (6 bases). Germline V gives CDR1 SGDLS, CDR2 YYNGEE. This CDR3 contains 16 residues. Trimming took 1 base from V and 2 from J, leaving 15 bases between them.

The chain carries TRBV9 and TRBJ2-1, with 11 bases aligning to TRBD2. In germline, CDR1 is SGDLS, CDR2 YYNGEE. CDR3 length: 15 amino acids. Trimming cost V 5 bases and J 8 bases; bases outside gene matches: 9. The CDR3 loop is CASSDLSGGADEQFF. As DNA, the CDR3 is TGTGCCAGCAGTGATCTTAGCGGGGGGGCAGATGAGCAGTTCTTC.

J is TRBJ1-5 and V is TRBV19, with TRBD1 matching over 10 bases. J lost 9 bases, V lost 3 bases, and 8 bases had no gene match. Germline assignment: CDR1 LNHDA and CDR2 SQIVND (reference sequence). This CDR3 comprises 15 residues. This CDR3 is CASSMQGQGNSPQHF. In DNA, the CDR3 is TGTGCCAGTAGTATGCAGGGACAGGGGAACTCGCCCCAGCATTTT.

This clone was observed a handful of times. Distinct nucleotide sequences in the sample also encode this CDR3. The CDR3 nucleotides are TGTGCCAGCAGTGGCGAACAGGGTAGGCAGCCCCAGCATTTT. Residues: CASSGEQGRQPQHF. The chain employs TRBV2 and TRBJ1-5; possible D gene TRBD1, 6 bases. The CDR3 length is 14 residues. In germline, CDR1 is SNHLY, CDR2 FYNNEI. V lost 4 bases to trimming and J lost 7 bases, with 14 bases between them.

This chain connects TRBV4-2 to TRBJ1-6; 9 bases align to TRBD1. This CDR3 has 15 residues. The J segment lost 10 bases and the V segment lost 0 bases, leaving 4 bases of the junction unmatched. CDR1 and CDR2 from the germline V gene are LGHNA and YNFKEQ. In DNA form, the CDR3 reads TGTGCCAGCAGCCAAGAAGGGACAGGGATCTCACCCCTCCACTTT. This gives the protein CASSQEGTGISPLHF.

This chain uses TRBV27 with TRBJ1-1; a possible D gene is TRBD1 (5 bases). The germline V gene encodes CDR1 MNHEY and CDR2 SMNVEV (reference sequence). Between the trimmed V and J ends, which lost 5 bases and 10 bases, there was a span of 14 bases. CDR3 length: 12 amino acids. The CDR3 bases are TGTGCCAGCAGTCCGGGGGGATTTGGAGCTTTCTTT. Amino acid sequence: CASSPGGFGAFF.

The chain uses TRBV5-1 and TRBJ1-5; TRBD1 is a possible D gene (5 bases). CDR3 length: 13 residues. The germline V gene has CDR1 SGHRS and CDR2 YFSETQ. Trimming pared 0 bases from V and 5 bases from J, leaving 6 bases between. CDR3 protein: CASSLGRDQPQHF. In DNA form, the CDR3 reads TGCGCCAGCAGCTTGGGCAGGGATCAGCCCCAGCATTTT. The full variable domain, its missing parts supplied by reference TRBV5-1 and TRBJ1-5, is KAGVTQTPRYLIKTRGQQVTLSCSPISGHRSVSWYQQTPGQGLQFLFEYFSETQRNKGNFPGRFSGRQFSNSRSEMNVSTLELGDSALYLCASSLGRDQPQHFGDGTRLSIL.

The chain recombines TRBV19 with TRBJ1-2, with 8 nucleotides matching TRBD1. This CDR3 has 15 amino acids. V lost 4 bases and J lost 5; bases outside the gene matches: 9. Germline assignment: CDR1 LNHDA and CDR2 SQIVND (reference sequence). As DNA, the CDR3 is TGTGCCAGTAGTACAGGACAGGGCTTCGGTTATGGCTACACCTTC. It translates to CASSTGQGFGYGYTF. The full variable domain, in which reference TRBV19 and TRBJ1-2 provide the parts outside the CDR3, is DGGITQSPKYLFRKEGQNVTLSCEQNLNHDAMYWYRQDPGQGLRLIYYSQIVNDFQKGDIAEGYSVSREKKESFPLTVTSAQKNPTAFYLCASSTGQGFGYGYTFGSGTRLTVV.

The V and J genes are TRBV27 and TRBJ1-1; no clear D gene. CDR3 size: 13 residues. The germline CDR1 and CDR2 sequences are MNHEY and SMNVEV (reference sequence). The V end lost 5 bases, the J end lost 8 bases, and 15 bases lay between the germline ends. The CDR3 DNA sequence: TGTGCCAGCAGTCGGATCTCGGCCGGGGAAGCTTTCTTT. This codes for CASSRISAGEAFF.

J is TRBJ2-1 and V is TRBV6-5, with TRBD2 as a possible D gene (6 bases). V lost 6 bases, J lost 3 bases, and 15 bases lay in between. CDR1 and CDR2 (germline): MNHEY, SVGAGI. This CDR3 is 15 amino acids long. The CDR3: CASRGLETGYNEQFF. In nucleotides, the CDR3 is TGTGCCAGCAGGGGACTCGAAACGGGCTACAATGAGCAGTTCTTC.

V usage is TRBV5-1 and J usage is TRBJ2-1; tentative D call: TRBD2 (7 bases). Germline lookup yields CDR1 SGHRS and CDR2 YFSETQ. With 3 bases removed from V and 10 bases from J, the gap between germline ends came to 11 bases. CDR3 size: 12 residues. The CDR3 sequence is CASSWGGGEQFF. For the CDR3, the DNA is TGCGCCAGCAGCTGGGGCGGGGGCGAGCAGTTCTTC.

This clone has a handful of counts. The V call is TRBV2, the J call TRBJ2-5, with D perhaps matching TRBD2 (5 bases). The CDR3 consists of 13 residues. V lost 8 bases, J lost 1 base, and 11 bases lay in between. Germline V gives CDR1 SNHLY, CDR2 FYNNEI. The CDR3 here is CASGVEAQETQYF. In DNA, the CDR3 is TGTGCCAGCGGGGTGGAGGCCCAAGAGACCCAGTACTTC.

The rearrangement joins TRBV18 to TRBJ1-2, with TRBD1 identical over 7 bases. This CDR3 has 15 residues. Unmatched junction bases numbered 11, after V lost 2 bases and J lost 8 bases. Germline V gene sequence: CDR1 KGHSH, CDR2 LQKENI. Here the CDR3 reads CASSPSGTDLGGYTF. In DNA form, the CDR3 reads TGTGCCAGCTCACCATCCGGGACAGACCTCGGGGGCTACACCTTC.